This entry describes one T cell receptor (beta chain). Authors' data handling: It was from reference gene primer amplification that nucleated cell counts were estimated. Using immunoSEQ multiplex PCR, the repertoire was profiled, and TCRdb retains in-frame clones only, with some absent. That table furnishes V, J and clone size, whereas the DNA furnished D and trimming. The sample consists of 200,000 to 300,000 clones, approximately 83% of them appearing once. The data were obtained in a study of blood T cell repertoires in COVID-19. Study in general: COVID-19 samples, acute and convalescent, were from the United States, Italy and Spain. T cells, B-cell-depleted T cells, or PBMCs provided the cDNA or gDNA that served as material.

The CDR3 length is 16 residues. Germline CDR1 and CDR2: SNHLY and FYNNEI. J was trimmed by 2 bases and V by 2 bases; bases with no gene match: 4. This sequence originates from a woman in her twenties or thirties who had recovered from COVID-19. This chain links TRBV2 with TRBJ2-1; 9 bases are shared with TRBD2. The specimen was peripheral blood. CDR3 sequence: CASSERRGGPYNEQFF. In DNA, the CDR3 is TGTGCCAGCAGTGAAAGGCGGGGGGGCCCCTACAATGAGCAGTTCTTC.